The entry below gives a single T cell receptor (beta chain) sequence along with its context. At one end, the junction sequence differs from germline, possibly due to a read error. This sample is part of a study of tumor-infiltrating lymphocytes in primary liver carcinoma. With around 490 ng total RNA as template and a constant-region primer, TCR beta cDNA was made. Three rounds of nested multiplex PCR with slightly modified ARM-PCR produced TCR beta libraries. TCRdb recomputed calls from the multiplex PCR reads with MiXCR, one row per CDR3 protein. Counted here are under 45,000 distinct CDR3 sequences, about 73% occurring once; the ten biggest clones make up approximately 19%. Co-extraction of RNA and DNA was performed on roughly 17-32 mg of unsorted bulk tissue. Treatment of the patients' primary liver carcinoma consisted of surgical resection. Sequencing was done on a sample of liver tumor tissue from sampling region 2. Indicated subset: tumor region T2, inferior pole. The clonotype comes from a man aged 35 to 55 with primary liver carcinoma and hepatitis B virus infection.

CDR3 coding DNA: TGTACTAGCAGCTTAGAGCCGGGTAACATCCAAGAGACCAAGTACTTC. This translates into CTSSLEPGNIQETKYF. This chain uses TRBV11-2 with TRBJ2-5; D possibly corresponds to TRBD2 (6 bases). There are 16 residues in the CDR3. Germline CDR1 SGHAT, CDR2 FQNNGV.